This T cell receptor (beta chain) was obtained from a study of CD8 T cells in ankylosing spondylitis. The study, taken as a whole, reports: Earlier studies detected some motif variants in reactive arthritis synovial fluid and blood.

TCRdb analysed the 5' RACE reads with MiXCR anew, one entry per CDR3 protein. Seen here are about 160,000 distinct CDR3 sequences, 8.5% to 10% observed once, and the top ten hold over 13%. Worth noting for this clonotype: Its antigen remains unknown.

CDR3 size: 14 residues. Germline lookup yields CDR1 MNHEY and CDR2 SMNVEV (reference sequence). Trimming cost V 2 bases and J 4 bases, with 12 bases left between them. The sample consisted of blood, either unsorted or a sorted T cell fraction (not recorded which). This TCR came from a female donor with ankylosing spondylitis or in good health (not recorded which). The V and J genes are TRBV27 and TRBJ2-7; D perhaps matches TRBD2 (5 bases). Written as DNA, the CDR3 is TGTGCCAGCAGTTTAAAGAGGGCGGGTTACGAGCAGTACTTC. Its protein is CASSLKRAGYEQYF.